A single sample is the source of the 15 T cell receptor beta chains below, sequenced in a study of Graves' ophthalmopathy and Graves' hyperthyroidism (dated by TCRdb to 2016 to 2019). Sequencing instrument: Illumina HiSeq 2000. For repertoire sequencing, TCR beta CDR3 regions were amplified from RNA transcripts. HTBI primers and the Qiagen OneStep RT-PCR kit were used in a first-round RT-PCR, which was followed by a second-round multiplex PCR, size selection and purification. Using fastp at Q25 and MiXCR, TCRdb reprocessed the public reads and kept productive beta chains. Duplicate CDR3 protein sequences are folded into a single record with the most common DNA and genes. Present in this sample are fewer than 400,000 distinct CDR3 sequences, around 20% of which were seen just once. In total, the top ten clones hold roughly 1.5% of the sample. Specimen: peripheral blood. The source is a woman younger than 30 with Graves' ophthalmopathy. Donor details come from another sample of the same person, matched by shared clones.

This sequence joins TRBV2 and TRBJ1-2, with 10 bases aligning to TRBD1. The trim removed 7 bases at V and 5 bases at J, leaving 7 bases unmatched. Looked up from germline, CDR1 is SNHLY and CDR2 is FYNNEI. CDR3 length: 14 amino acids. CDR3 sequence (DNA): TGTGCCAGCAAACCCGGACAGGGGGATTATGGCTACACCTTC. As protein: CASKPGQGDYGYTF.

This clonotype has more than one count but fewer than ten. This chain connects TRBV7-2 to TRBJ1-3; D is possibly TRBD1 (5 bases). This CDR3 contains 13 residues. Germline loops: CDR1 SGHTA, CDR2 FQGNSA. The V gene lost 11 bases and the J gene lost 0 bases, with 11 bases spanning the gap. Here the CDR3 DNA reads TGTGCCGGCCAGGACAACTCTGGAAACACCATATATTTT. This gives the protein CAGQDNSGNTIYF.

In this sample, this clonotype turned up many times. This rearrangement joins TRBV6-2 or TRBV6-3 to TRBJ2-3; D not resolved. Per germline, CDR1 MNHEY and CDR2 SVGEGT. This CDR3 has 14 amino acids. V was shortened by 3 bases and J by 4 bases, with 11 bases between the two germline ends. The CDR3, as DNA: TGTGCCAGCAGTTATGGTAGCCCCCCAGATACGCAGTATTTT. Translated, it gives CASSYGSPPDTQYF.

This clonotype was detected many times. The V call is TRBV5-1, the J call TRBJ2-2, with 8 positions matching TRBD2. The CDR3 is 16 residues long. Losses at the gene ends were 1 base for V and 5 bases for J; bases not matched to a gene: 7. Looked up from germline, CDR1 is SGHRS and CDR2 is YFSETQ. The CDR3 loop is CASSLPMAGGTGELFF. Written as DNA, the CDR3 is TGCGCCAGCAGCTTGCCTATGGCGGGAGGAACCGGGGAGCTGTTTTTT.

This clonotype appeared many times. The CDR3 region is CSATDLAKREVGELFF. CDR3 bases: TGCAGTGCTACTGACCTAGCGAAAAGGGAGGTCGGGGAGCTGTTTTTT. This chain joins TRBV20-1 and TRBJ2-2, with TRBD2 as a possible D gene (6 bases). Trimming left V 4 bases short and J 7 bases short, with 22 bases between. CDR3 length: 16 residues. Germline values: CDR1 DFQATT, CDR2 SNEGSKA (reference sequence).

This clonotype was counted ten times or more. The chain has TRBV7-2 and TRBJ2-7, with D perhaps matching TRBD1 (5 bases). Germline V gives CDR1 SGHTA, CDR2 FQGNSA. V was cut by 2 bases and J by 3 bases, with 11 bases left in between. This CDR3 spans 14 amino acids. The CDR3 region has the DNA TGTGCCAGCAGCTTATCAGGACAAAACTACGAGCAGTACTTC. Protein product: CASSLSGQNYEQYF.

This clonotype was observed at least ten times. The gene calls are TRBV12-3 or TRBV12-4 and TRBJ2-7; maybe TRBD2 (6 bases). Trimming shortened V by 3 bases and J by 5 bases, and 17 bases separated the two germline ends. The CDR3 has 15 residues. CDR3 DNA: TGTGCCAGCAGTTTGGAGGGTGGACGGTACGACGAGCAGTACTTC. Translating gives CASSLEGGRYDEQYF.

The gene calls are TRBV6-2 or TRBV6-3 and TRBJ2-7; D possibly corresponds to TRBD2 (5 bases). The CDR3 extends over 18 amino acids. The germline V and J ends were trimmed by 5 bases and 2 bases, with 25 bases remaining between them. Germline values: CDR1 MNHEY, CDR2 SVGEGT. CDR3 nucleotide sequence: TGTGCCAGCAGTCCCGACCGAACCACGCGGGTATCGACCTACGAGCAGTACTTC. It codes for CASSPDRTTRVSTYEQYF.

Comments on this clonotype: One end of the junction does not line up with germline, which may come from a read error. The V gene is TRBV12-5, the J gene TRBJ2-5, with 7 bases identical to TRBD1. CDR3 length: 12 amino acids. Germline V gene data show CDR1 as LGHNT and CDR2 as FRNRAP. CDR3 coding DNA: TGTGCTAGTGGTTTGGTACGGGGACAGCGAAACTTC. This codes for CASGLVRGQRNF.

V is TRBV11-3 and J is TRBJ1-1; D gene uncertain. CDR1 and CDR2 from the germline V gene are SGHNT and YENEEA. The ends were cut back, 0 bases at V and 1 base at J, with 6 bases in the middle. This CDR3 contains 14 residues. The CDR3 nucleotides read TGTGCCAGCAGCTTAGAAGCGGCGAACACTGAAGCTTTCTTT. Protein product: CASSLEAANTEAFF.

At least ten counts were recorded for this clonotype. The V and J genes are TRBV19 and TRBJ2-2; D is possibly TRBD1 (6 bases). From germline, CDR1 is LNHDA and CDR2 SQIVND (reference sequence). Between the trimmed V and J ends, which lost 3 bases and 0 bases, there was a span of 8 bases. This CDR3 has 15 residues. Here the CDR3 reads CASSMGHPNTGELFF. The CDR3 DNA reads as TGTGCCAGTAGTATGGGACACCCGAACACCGGGGAGCTGTTTTTT.

This sequence joins TRBV11-2 and TRBJ1-1, with a tentative D call TRBD1 (6 bases). The CDR3 loop spans 12 amino acids. CDR1 SGHAT and CDR2 FQNNGV come from the germline V gene. V gave up 4 bases and J gave up 8 bases, with 11 bases separating them. The CDR3 here is CASSWGAGEAFF. CDR3 sequence (DNA): TGTGCCAGCAGCTGGGGGGCGGGGGAAGCTTTCTTT.

This clonotype was observed at least ten times. This rearrangement joins TRBV20-1 to TRBJ2-7; D remains ambiguous. The V gene's germline CDR1 is DFQATT and CDR2 SNEGSKA (reference sequence). The V end lost 6 bases, the J end lost 7 bases, and 13 bases lay between the germline ends. CDR3 size: 11 residues. Here the CDR3 reads CSAVQDGEQYF. The CDR3 region has the DNA TGCAGTGCGGTCCAAGATGGGGAGCAGTACTTC.

The rearrangement joins TRBV12-3 or TRBV12-4 to TRBJ2-5; TRBD2 matches 11 bases. The CDR3 length is 15 residues. V lost 4 bases to trimming and J lost 2 bases; unmatched junction nucleotides: 3. The CDR3 DNA sequence: TGTGCCAGCAGTTGGACTAGCGGGCAGCAAGAGACCCAGTACTTC. Its translation is CASSWTSGQQETQYF.

This clonotype was seen at least ten times. V gene TRBV28 combines with J gene TRBJ1-2; 12 nucleotides agree with TRBD1. CDR1 and CDR2 (germline): MDHEN, SYDVKM. The CDR3 has 15 amino acids. V lost 6 bases to trimming and J lost 3 bases; unmatched junction nucleotides: 5. CDR3 DNA: TGTGCCAGCAGGGGGGACAGGGGGCAAGACTATGGCTACACCTTC. Its translation: CASRGDRGQDYGYTF.